The TCR beta chain described here comes from a study of blood T cells in healthy people across ages. Then a second PCR, running roughly 7 to 11 cycles, was carried out with a sample-barcoded 5' primer and a J-beta primer mix. Unique molecular identifiers of 12 random nucleotides labeled each cDNA. TCRdb itself ran the 5' RACE reads through MiXCR, one entry per CDR3 protein. In the table there are around 1,700,000 distinct CDR3 sequences, approximately 28% of which are singletons. This clonotype turned up a few times. CDR1 and CDR2 (germline): KGHSH, LQKENI. Trimming stripped 5 bases from V and 6 bases from J, with 11 bases between. This CDR3 has 13 residues.

The sequencing sample was made of blood. The sequence derives from a woman aged 30 to 39 in good health. This chain joins TRBV18 and TRBJ2-1; either TRBD1 or TRBD2 may supply D (5 bases each). The CDR3 DNA reads TGTGCCAGCTCATTTGGGACCGCCAATGAGCAGTTCTTC. Encoded protein: CASSFGTANEQFF.